Sequencing of this T cell receptor (beta chain) was carried out in a study of shared clonotypes between healthy human individuals. Study-level findings and limits: Sharing of clonotypes among donors was expected to vary with sequencing depth.

Naivety among CD8 cells was defined by CD45RO negativity and positive CCR7 selection, thereby excluding terminally differentiated effector memory CD45RA+ cells. Trimming took off 0 bases at V and 0 bases at J, with 4 bases between the two ends. The CDR3 is made up of 13 amino acids. CDR1 is SGDLS and CDR2 is YYNGEE in the germline V gene. Note on this clone: What it recognizes is unknown. The sample contains more than one DNA sequence encoding this CDR3.

Clones were sequenced by immunoSEQ multiplex PCR, and TCRdb holds only the in-frame ones, with some missing. The sample records more than 2 million clones, roughly 95% being singletons. The chain is built from TRBV9 and TRBJ2-7; D is uncertain. Sequenced: naive CD8+ T cells from PBMCs. The TCR comes from a man aged 18-30 years in good health. Some clones in this sample may be carry-over from other donors' samples. CDR3 bases: TGTGCCAGCAGCGTAGGACTCTCCTACGAGCAGTACTTC. It encodes CASSVGLSYEQYF.